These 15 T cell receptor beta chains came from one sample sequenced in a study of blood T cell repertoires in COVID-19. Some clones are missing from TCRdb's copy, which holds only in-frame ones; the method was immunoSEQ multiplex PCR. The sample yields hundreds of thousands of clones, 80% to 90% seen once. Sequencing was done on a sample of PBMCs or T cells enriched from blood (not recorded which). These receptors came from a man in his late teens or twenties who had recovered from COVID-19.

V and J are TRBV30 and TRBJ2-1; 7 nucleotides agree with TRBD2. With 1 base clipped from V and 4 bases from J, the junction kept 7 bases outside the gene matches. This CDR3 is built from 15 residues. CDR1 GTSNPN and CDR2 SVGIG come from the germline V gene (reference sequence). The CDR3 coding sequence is TGTGCCTGGAGTGGTCGCGGGAGACTGTACAATGAGCAGTTCTTC. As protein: CAWSGRGRLYNEQFF.

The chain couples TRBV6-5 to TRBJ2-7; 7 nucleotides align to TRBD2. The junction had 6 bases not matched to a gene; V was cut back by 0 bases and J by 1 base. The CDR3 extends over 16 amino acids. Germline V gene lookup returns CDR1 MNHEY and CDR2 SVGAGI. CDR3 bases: TGTGCCAGCAGTTACTCAGCGGGGCCACCTTCCTACGAGCAGTACTTC. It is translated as CASSYSAGPPSYEQYF.

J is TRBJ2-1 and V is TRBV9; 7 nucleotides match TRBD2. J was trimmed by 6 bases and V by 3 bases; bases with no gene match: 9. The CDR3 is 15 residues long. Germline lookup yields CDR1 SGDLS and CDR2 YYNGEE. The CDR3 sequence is CASSAEGRGSNEQFF. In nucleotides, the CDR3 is TGTGCCAGCAGCGCCGAAGGGCGGGGGTCCAATGAGCAGTTCTTC.

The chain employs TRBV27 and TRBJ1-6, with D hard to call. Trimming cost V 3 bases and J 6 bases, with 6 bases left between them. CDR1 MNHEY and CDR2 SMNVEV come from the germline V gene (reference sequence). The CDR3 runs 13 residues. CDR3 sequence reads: CASSFSINSPLHF. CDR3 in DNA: TGTGCCAGCAGTTTTTCAATTAATTCACCCCTCCACTTT.

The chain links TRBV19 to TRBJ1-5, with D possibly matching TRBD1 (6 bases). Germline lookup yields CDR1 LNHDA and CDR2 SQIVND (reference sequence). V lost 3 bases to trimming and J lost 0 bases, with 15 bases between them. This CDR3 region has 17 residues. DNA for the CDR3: TGTGCCAGTAGTATTAGGGGGGGCTACTATAGCAATCAGCCCCAGCATTTT. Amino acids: CASSIRGGYYSNQPQHF.

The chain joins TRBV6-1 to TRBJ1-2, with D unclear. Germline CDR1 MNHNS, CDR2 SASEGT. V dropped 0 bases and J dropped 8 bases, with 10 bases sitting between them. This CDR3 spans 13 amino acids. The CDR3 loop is CASSEALSWGYTF. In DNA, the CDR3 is TGTGCCAGCAGTGAAGCGCTGAGCTGGGGCTACACCTTC.

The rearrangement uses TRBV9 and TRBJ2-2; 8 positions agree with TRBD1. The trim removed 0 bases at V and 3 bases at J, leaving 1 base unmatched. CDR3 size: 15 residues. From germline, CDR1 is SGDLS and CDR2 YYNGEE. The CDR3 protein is CASSVETGDTGELFF. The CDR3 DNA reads TGTGCCAGCAGCGTAGAGACAGGGGACACCGGGGAGCTGTTTTTT.

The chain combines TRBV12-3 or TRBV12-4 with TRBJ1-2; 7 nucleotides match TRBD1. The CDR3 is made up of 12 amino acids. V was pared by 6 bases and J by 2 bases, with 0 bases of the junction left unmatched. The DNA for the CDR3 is TGTGCCAGCAGGACAGGGAACTATGGCTACACCTTC. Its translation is CASRTGNYGYTF.

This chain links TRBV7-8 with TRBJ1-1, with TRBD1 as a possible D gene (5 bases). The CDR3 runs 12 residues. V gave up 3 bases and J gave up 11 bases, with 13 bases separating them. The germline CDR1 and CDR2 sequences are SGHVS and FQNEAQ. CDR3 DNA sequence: TGTGCCAGCAGCTTCGGGGACTGGGGGGCTTTCTTT. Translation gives CASSFGDWGAFF.

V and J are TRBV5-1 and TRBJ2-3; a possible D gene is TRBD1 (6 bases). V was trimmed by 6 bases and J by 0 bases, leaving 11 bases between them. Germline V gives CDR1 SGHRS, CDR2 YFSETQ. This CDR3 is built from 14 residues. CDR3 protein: CASTLGQSTDTQYF. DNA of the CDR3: TGCGCCAGCACTTTAGGACAGAGCACAGATACGCAGTATTTT.

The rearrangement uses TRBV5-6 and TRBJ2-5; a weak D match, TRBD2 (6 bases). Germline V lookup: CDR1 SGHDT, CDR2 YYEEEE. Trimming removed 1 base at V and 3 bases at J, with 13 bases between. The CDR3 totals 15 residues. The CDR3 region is CASSLSRGSKETQYF. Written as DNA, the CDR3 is TGTGCCAGCAGCTTGAGTCGGGGGAGCAAAGAGACCCAGTACTTC.

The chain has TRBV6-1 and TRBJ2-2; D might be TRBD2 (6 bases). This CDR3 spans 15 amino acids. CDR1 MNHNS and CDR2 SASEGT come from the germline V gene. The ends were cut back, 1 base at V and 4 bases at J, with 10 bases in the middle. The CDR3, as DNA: TGTGCCAGCAGTGAAGTGGGGGGAGCCACCGGGGAGCTGTTTTTT. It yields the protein CASSEVGGATGELFF.

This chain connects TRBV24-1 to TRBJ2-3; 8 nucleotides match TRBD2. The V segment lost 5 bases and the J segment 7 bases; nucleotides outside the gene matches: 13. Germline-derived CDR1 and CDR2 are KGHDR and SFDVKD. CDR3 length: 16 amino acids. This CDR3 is CATSGSSGRVSNTQYF. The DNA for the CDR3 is TGTGCCACCAGTGGGTCAAGCGGGAGAGTTTCTAATACGCAGTATTTT.

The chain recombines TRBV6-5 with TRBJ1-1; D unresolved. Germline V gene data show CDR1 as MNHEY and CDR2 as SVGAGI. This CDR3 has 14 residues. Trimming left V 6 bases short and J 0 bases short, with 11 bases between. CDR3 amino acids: CASSPVRVNTEAFF. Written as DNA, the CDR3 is TGTGCCAGCAGCCCCGTGCGGGTGAACACTGAAGCTTTCTTT.

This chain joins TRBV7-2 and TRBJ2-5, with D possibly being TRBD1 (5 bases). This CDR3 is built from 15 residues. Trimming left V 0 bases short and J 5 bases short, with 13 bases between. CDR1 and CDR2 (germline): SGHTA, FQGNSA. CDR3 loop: CASSLAGQGYETQYF. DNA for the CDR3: TGTGCCAGCAGCTTAGCTGGTCAGGGCTACGAGACCCAGTACTTC.